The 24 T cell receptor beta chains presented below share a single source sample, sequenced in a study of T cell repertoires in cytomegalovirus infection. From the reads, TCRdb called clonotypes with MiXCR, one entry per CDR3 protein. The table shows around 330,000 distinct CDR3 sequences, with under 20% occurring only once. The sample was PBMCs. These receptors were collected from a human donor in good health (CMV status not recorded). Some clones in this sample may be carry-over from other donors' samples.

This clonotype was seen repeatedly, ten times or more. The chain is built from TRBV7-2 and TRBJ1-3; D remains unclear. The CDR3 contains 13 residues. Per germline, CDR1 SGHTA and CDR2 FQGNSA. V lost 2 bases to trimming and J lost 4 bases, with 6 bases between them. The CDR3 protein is CASSLQAGNTIYF. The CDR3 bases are TGTGCCAGCAGCTTACAGGCCGGAAACACCATATATTTT.

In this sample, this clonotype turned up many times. The chain's CDR3 is CAISEPPGTGHEMNTEAFF. The CDR3 DNA reads as TGTGCCATCAGTGAACCACCGGGGACAGGGCACGAAATGAACACTGAAGCTTTCTTT. The V and J genes are TRBV10-3 and TRBJ1-1, with 9 bases lining up with TRBD1. Looked up from germline, CDR1 is ENHRY and CDR2 is SYGVKD. There are 19 residues in the CDR3. The trim removed 3 bases at V and 0 bases at J, leaving 14 bases unmatched.

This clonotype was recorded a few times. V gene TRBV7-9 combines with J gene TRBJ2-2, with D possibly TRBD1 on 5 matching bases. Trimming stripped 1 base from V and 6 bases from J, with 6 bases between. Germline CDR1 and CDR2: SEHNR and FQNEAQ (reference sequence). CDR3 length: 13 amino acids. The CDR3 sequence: CASSLEGAGELFF. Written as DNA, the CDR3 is TGTGCCAGCAGCTTAGAAGGGGCCGGGGAGCTGTTTTTT.

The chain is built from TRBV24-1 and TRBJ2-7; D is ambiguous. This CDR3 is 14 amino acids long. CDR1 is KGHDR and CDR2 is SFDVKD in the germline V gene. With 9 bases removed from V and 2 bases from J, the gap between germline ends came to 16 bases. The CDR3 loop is CATPYDTVTYEQYF. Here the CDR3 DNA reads TGTGCCACCCCCTACGACACAGTAACCTACGAGCAGTACTTC.

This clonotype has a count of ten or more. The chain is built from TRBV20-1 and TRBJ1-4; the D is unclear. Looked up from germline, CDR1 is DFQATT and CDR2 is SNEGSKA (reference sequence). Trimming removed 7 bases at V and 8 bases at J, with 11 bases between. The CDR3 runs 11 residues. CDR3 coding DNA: TGCAGTGTTCACGGGGAGGAAAAACTGTTTTTT. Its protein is CSVHGEEKLFF.

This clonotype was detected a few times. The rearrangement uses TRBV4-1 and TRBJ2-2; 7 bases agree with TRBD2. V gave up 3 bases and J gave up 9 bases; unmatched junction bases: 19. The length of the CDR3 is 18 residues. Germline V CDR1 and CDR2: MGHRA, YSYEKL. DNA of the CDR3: TGCGCCAGCAGCCAGCCGAGGAAGGGAGGGGCCCAGGGCCGGGAGCTGTTTTTT. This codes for CASSQPRKGGAQGRELFF.

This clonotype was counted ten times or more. The CDR3 here is CASSLAVYNEQFF. CDR3 sequence (DNA): TGTGCCAGCAGTTTGGCAGTCTACAATGAGCAGTTCTTC. The chain uses TRBV27 and TRBJ2-1; D uncertain. Germline V CDR1 and CDR2: MNHEY, SMNVEV (reference sequence). V gave up 3 bases and J gave up 3 bases, with 6 bases separating them. The CDR3 contains 13 residues.

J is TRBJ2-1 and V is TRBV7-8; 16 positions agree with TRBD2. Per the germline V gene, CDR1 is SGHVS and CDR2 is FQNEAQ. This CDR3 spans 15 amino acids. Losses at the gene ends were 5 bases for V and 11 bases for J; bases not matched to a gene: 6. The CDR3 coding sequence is TGTGCCAGCAGCGGAGGGACTAGCGGGGGGGACAAGCAGTTCTTC. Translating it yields CASSGGTSGGDKQFF.

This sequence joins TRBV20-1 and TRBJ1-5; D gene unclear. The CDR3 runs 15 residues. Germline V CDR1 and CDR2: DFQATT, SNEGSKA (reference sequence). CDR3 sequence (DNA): TGCAGCGCACAAAGACTCAAGAATAGCAATCAGCCCCAGCATTTT. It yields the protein CSAQRLKNSNQPQHF.

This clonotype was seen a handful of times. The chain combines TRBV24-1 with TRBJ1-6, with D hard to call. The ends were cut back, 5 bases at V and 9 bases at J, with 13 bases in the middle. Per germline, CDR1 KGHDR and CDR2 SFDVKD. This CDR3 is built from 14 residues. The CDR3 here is CATSARMAGSPLHF. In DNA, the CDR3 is TGTGCCACCAGTGCAAGGATGGCCGGTTCACCCCTCCACTTT.

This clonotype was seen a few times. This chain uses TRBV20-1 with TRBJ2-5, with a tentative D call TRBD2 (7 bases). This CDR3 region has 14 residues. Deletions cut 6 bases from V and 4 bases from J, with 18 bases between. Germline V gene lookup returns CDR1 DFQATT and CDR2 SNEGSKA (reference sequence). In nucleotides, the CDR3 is TGCAGTGCCGATCGGGGGGCCGCGGGAGAGACCCAGTACTTC. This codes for CSADRGAAGETQYF.

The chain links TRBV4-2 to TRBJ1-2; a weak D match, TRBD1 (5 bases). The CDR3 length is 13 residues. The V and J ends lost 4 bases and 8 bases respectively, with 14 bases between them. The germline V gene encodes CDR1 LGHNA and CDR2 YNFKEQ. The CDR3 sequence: CASSPQGTSGYTF. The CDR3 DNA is TGTGCCAGCAGCCCCCAAGGGACGAGCGGCTACACCTTC.

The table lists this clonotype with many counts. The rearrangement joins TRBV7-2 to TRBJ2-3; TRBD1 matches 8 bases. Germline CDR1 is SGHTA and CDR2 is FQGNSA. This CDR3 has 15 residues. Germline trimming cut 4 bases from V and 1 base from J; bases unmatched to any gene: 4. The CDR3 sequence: CASSSGQGGTDTQYF. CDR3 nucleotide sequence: TGTGCCAGCAGCTCCGGACAGGGAGGCACAGATACGCAGTATTTT.

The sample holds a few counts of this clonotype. The CDR3 sequence: CASSSGGLFMLRDTEAFF. In DNA, the CDR3 is TGTGCCAGCAGCTCCGGTGGCCTCTTCATGCTTCGGGACACTGAAGCTTTCTTT. The J gene is TRBJ1-1, the V gene TRBV5-4; D is unresolved. V was pared by 3 bases and J by 3 bases, with 24 bases between. This CDR3 region has 18 residues. CDR1 and CDR2 from the germline V gene are SGHNT and YYREEE (reference sequence).

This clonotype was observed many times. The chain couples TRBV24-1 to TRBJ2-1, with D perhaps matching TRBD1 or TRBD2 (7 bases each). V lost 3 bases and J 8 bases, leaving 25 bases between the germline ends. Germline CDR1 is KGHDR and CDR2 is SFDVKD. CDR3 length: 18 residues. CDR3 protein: CATSDPTRQGGEEDEQFF. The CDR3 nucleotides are TGTGCCACCAGTGATCCTACTAGACAGGGAGGGGAGGAGGATGAGCAGTTCTTC.

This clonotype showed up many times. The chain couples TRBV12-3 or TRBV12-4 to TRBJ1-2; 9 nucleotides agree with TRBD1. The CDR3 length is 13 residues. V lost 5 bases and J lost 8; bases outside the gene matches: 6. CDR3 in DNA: TGTGCCAGCAGTACCCGACAGGGGGAAGGCTACACCTTC. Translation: CASSTRQGEGYTF.

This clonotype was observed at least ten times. The DNA of the CDR3 is TGTGCCAGCACCCTCCCACGGGACAGGGACACTGAAGCTTTCTTT. Its translation: CASTLPRDRDTEAFF. This sequence joins TRBV7-4 and TRBJ1-1; TRBD1 matches at 9 bases. The CDR3 is 15 amino acids. Germline assignment: CDR1 SGHVT and CDR2 SQSDAQ. The ends lost 7 bases at V and 3 bases at J; junction bases unmatched: 9.

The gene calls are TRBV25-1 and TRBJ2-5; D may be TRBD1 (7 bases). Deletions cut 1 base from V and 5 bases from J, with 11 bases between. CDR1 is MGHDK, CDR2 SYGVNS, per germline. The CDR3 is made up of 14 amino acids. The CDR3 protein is CASSESGGGETQYF. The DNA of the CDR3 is TGTGCCAGCAGTGAATCTGGAGGGGGCGAGACCCAGTACTTC.

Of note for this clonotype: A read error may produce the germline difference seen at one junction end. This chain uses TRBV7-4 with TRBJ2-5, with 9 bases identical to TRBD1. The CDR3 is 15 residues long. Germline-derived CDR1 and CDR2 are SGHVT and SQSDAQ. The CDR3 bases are TGTGCCCGCAGCCAGGACAGGGGCCAACAAGAGACCCAGTACTTC. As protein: CARSQDRGQQETQYF.

The CDR3 nucleotides read TGTGCCAGCAGTGAAATAACCCAAGAGACCCAGTACTTC. It yields the protein CASSEITQETQYF. The V call is TRBV2, the J call TRBJ2-5; D call uncertain. The CDR3 totals 13 residues. With 2 bases removed from V and 1 base from J, the gap between germline ends came to 5 bases. Per germline, CDR1 SNHLY and CDR2 FYNNEI.

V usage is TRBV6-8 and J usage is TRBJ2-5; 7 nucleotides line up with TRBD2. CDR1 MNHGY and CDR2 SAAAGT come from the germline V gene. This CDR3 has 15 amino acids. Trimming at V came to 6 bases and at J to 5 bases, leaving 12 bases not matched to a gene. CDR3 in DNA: TGTGCCAGCAGCCCCTTCACTCAGGGAGGGGAGACCCAGTACTTC. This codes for CASSPFTQGGETQYF.

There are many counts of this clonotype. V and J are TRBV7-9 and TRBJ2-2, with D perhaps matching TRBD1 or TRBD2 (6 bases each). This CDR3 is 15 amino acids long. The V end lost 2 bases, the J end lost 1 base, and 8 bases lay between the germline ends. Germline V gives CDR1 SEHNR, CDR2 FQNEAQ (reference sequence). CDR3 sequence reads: CASSLRGQNTGELFF. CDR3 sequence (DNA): TGTGCCAGCAGCTTACGGGGGCAGAACACCGGGGAGCTGTTTTTT.

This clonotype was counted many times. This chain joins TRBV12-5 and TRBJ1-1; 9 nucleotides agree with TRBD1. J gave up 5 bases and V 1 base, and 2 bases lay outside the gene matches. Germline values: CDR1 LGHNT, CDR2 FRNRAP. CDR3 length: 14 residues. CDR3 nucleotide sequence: TGTGCTAGTGGTTTGGGAGGACAGGGGACTGAAGCTTTCTTT. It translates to CASGLGGQGTEAFF.

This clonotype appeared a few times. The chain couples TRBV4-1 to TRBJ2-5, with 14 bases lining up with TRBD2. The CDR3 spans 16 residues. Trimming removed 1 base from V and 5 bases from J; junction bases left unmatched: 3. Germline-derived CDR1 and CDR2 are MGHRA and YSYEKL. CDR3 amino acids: CASSQVTSGGDETQYF. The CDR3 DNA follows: TGCGCCAGCAGCCAAGTGACTAGCGGGGGGGATGAGACCCAGTACTTC.